Listed below are T cell receptor beta chains from one sample, sequenced in a study of blood T cell repertoires in COVID-19. Generated by immunoSEQ multiplex PCR, the TCRdb table keeps only in-frame clones and is missing some. The sample records some 200,000 clones, approximately 90% being singletons. Sequenced sample: PBMCs or T cells enriched from blood (not recorded which). Receptors were obtained from a man between 18 and 35 years old with acute COVID-19. Each CDR3 is given with its conserved first and last residue. Each record gives: D gene, clone size, V gene, J gene, CDR3 DNA, CDR3 protein. D genes are given only for firm matches. Not all rows give a size; the values are once, few, many and, for expanded clones, a class.

TRBD2	-	TRBV18	TRBJ2-1	TGTGCCAGCTCACCGACTAGCGGGAGATACGATGAGCAGTTCTTC	CASSPTSGRYDEQFF
-	-	TRBV12-3/TRBV12-4	TRBJ1-5	TGTGCCAGCAGTTTTATGGGTAGCCAGCCCCAGCATTTT	CASSFMGSQPQHF
-	-	TRBV29-1	TRBJ2-3	TGCAGCGGGTCCGGTAGGGCAGGGGGCACAGATACGCAGTATTTT	CSGSGRAGGTDTQYF
TRBD2	once	TRBV9	TRBJ2-2	TGTGCCAGCAGCGTTAGCGGGGTGCGAGGGACCGGGGAGCTGTTTTTT	CASSVSGVRGTGELFF
TRBD2	-	TRBV4-1	TRBJ2-7	TGCGCCAGCAGCCAACGCCCGGGAGGCTACGAGCAGTACTTC	CASSQRPGGYEQYF
TRBD1	-	TRBV5-1	TRBJ2-7	TGCGCCAGCAGCTTGGACCCTGGACAGGTCTCCGCCTACGAGCAGTACTTC	CASSLDPGQVSAYEQYF
-	-	TRBV6-5	TRBJ2-1	TGTGCCAGCCACAGCACTTCACGCTCCTACAATGAGCAGTTCTTC	CASHSTSRSYNEQFF
TRBD1	-	TRBV13	TRBJ1-2	TGTGCCAGCAGCCTGGTGGACAGGGGGGCCCTCTATGGCTACACCTTC	CASSLVDRGALYGYTF
-	-	TRBV9	TRBJ2-2	TGTGCCAGCAGCGTGCAGGTAGATCCACCCACCGGGGAGCTGTTTTTT	CASSVQVDPPTGELFF
-	-	TRBV18	TRBJ1-4	TGTGCCAGCTCAGAGGGACTATCAACTAATGAAAAACTGTTTTTT	CASSEGLSTNEKLFF
-	-	TRBV7-2	TRBJ1-1	TGTGCCAGCAGCTTAGCGGCGGGCCGGGGGATCCCTGGGCACACTGAAGCTTTCTTT	CASSLAAGRGIPGHTEAFF
TRBD1	-	TRBV28	TRBJ1-2	TGTGCCAGCAGTTGGGCAGGGGGCACTGGCTACACCTTC	CASSWAGGTGYTF
TRBD1	few	TRBV5-3	TRBJ2-7	TGTGCCAGAAGCTGGGACAGAGCCTACGAGCAGTACTTC	CARSWDRAYEQYF
-	-	TRBV7-3	TRBJ2-7	TGTGCCAGCAGCTTAAGCGGAGGGGAGACCTACGAGCAGTACTTC	CASSLSGGETYEQYF
-	-	TRBV6-5	TRBJ2-7	TGTGCCAGCAGTTCCCCGGACACTAACTACGAGCAGTACTTC	CASSSPDTNYEQYF
TRBD2	-	TRBV11-3	TRBJ2-3	TGTGCCAGCAGCTTAGAACCCCGGACTAGCGGCAGCACAGATACGCAGTATTTT	CASSLEPRTSGSTDTQYF
TRBD1	-	TRBV11-2	TRBJ1-2	TGTGCCAGCAATGAGGGGGCCTATGGCTACACCTTC	CASNEGAYGYTF
-	once	TRBV7-9	TRBJ1-4	TGTGCCAGCAGCTCACGGGCAGACTACAGCGGGGACGAAAAACTGTTTTTT	CASSSRADYSGDEKLFF
-	-	TRBV2	TRBJ1-2	TGTGCCAGCAGTGAAGGGCAGGGGAGTGGCTACACCTTC	CASSEGQGSGYTF
-	-	TRBV9	TRBJ1-5	TGTGCCAGCAGCGTAGTTCCCGGGAATCAGCCCCAGCATTTT	CASSVVPGNQPQHF
TRBD2	-	TRBV7-9	TRBJ2-3	TGTGCCGGGAATTCGGGGGGTACAGATACGCAGTATTTT	CAGNSGGTDTQYF
TRBD1	-	TRBV7-2	TRBJ1-5	TGTGCCAGCAGCTTGGGACAGACTAGCAATCAGCCCCAGCATTTT	CASSLGQTSNQPQHF
-	-	TRBV28	TRBJ1-1	TGTGCCAGCAGTTTCAGGCCACGGAACACTGAAGCTTTCTTT	CASSFRPRNTEAFF
-	-	TRBV11-1	TRBJ1-2	TGTGCCAGCAGCCCCCCGGGGGGGTTCGACTATGGCTACACCTTC	CASSPPGGFDYGYTF
TRBD1	-	TRBV28	TRBJ2-1	TGTGCCAGCGACGACAGGGGGCGCGACAATGAGCAGTTCTTC	CASDDRGRDNEQFF
-	once	TRBV7-3	TRBJ2-1	TGTGCCAGCAGCCCTTCCGTAAACCGCGGGAAGTTCTTC	CASSPSVNRGKFF
-	-	TRBV5-6	TRBJ1-5	TGTGCCAGCAGCATCGGAGGGTATAGCAATCAGCCCCAGCATTTT	CASSIGGYSNQPQHF
-	-	TRBV21-1	TRBJ2-5	TGTGCCAGCAGCTCGACCGGGACAGGGGGCCCGTACGCCCCCGGGACCCAGTACTTC	CASSSTGTGGPYAPGTQYF
TRBD2	-	TRBV15	TRBJ2-2	TGTGCCACCAGCAGAGATCTTACTAGCGGGAGAGTAGAAGACATCTACACCGGGGAGCTGTTTTTT	CATSRDLTSGRVEDIYTGELFF
-	-	TRBV19	TRBJ1-5	TGTGCCAGTAGTATGCGGAGGCAGAAATATTATAGCAATCAGCCCCAGCATTTT	CASSMRRQKYYSNQPQHF
-	-	TRBV12-5	TRBJ2-3	TGTGCTAGTGGTCGCGGGACCCCGGCGGATACGCAGTATTTT	CASGRGTPADTQYF
TRBD2	-	TRBV5-4	TRBJ2-3	TGTGCCAGCAGGGCGGGGGGCGGCACAGATACGCAGTATTTT	CASRAGGGTDTQYF
TRBD2	-	TRBV29-1	TRBJ2-1	TGCAGCGCCATAGCGGGAGGGGGTATGGATGAGCAGTTCTTC	CSAIAGGGMDEQFF
-	-	TRBV27	TRBJ2-1	TGTGCCAGCAGTTCCCCCCGGGACTACAATGAGCAGTTCTTC	CASSSPRDYNEQFF
TRBD2	-	TRBV5-1	TRBJ2-1	TGCGCCAGCAGCTTGGGTCTAGCGGGGGACAATGAGCAGTTCTTC	CASSLGLAGDNEQFF
TRBD2	-	TRBV7-6	TRBJ2-1	TGTGCCAGCAGCTTAGAGGCGGGAGGGCACAATGAGCAGTTCTTC	CASSLEAGGHNEQFF
-	-	TRBV11-3	TRBJ1-2	TGTGCCAGCAGCTCCGGTGCTCCTCAATATGGCTACACCTTC	CASSSGAPQYGYTF
TRBD1	-	TRBV6-4	TRBJ1-2	TGTGCCAGCAGTGACTCGAGGGGACAGGGGGCAAGGGGTGGCTACACCTTC	CASSDSRGQGARGGYTF
-	-	TRBV19	TRBJ1-4	TGTGCCAGTAGCCCGTTGACGGCGGCGAGCTATCAAAATGAAAAACTGTTTTTT	CASSPLTAASYQNEKLFF
-	-	TRBV10-3	TRBJ1-1	TGTGCCATCAGTGAACAGGTGAACACTGAAGCTTTCTTT	CAISEQVNTEAFF
-	-	TRBV5-4	TRBJ1-2	TGTGCCAGCAGCCCGTCGACGGGGGAATGGTACTATGGCTACACCTTC	CASSPSTGEWYYGYTF
TRBD1	-	TRBV18	TRBJ1-5	TGTGCCAGCTCAACAGGGGAAAGCCAGCCCCAGCATTTT	CASSTGESQPQHF
-	-	TRBV11-3	TRBJ2-7	TGTGCCAGCAGCTGGAGGACAGCCTACGAGCAGTACTTC	CASSWRTAYEQYF